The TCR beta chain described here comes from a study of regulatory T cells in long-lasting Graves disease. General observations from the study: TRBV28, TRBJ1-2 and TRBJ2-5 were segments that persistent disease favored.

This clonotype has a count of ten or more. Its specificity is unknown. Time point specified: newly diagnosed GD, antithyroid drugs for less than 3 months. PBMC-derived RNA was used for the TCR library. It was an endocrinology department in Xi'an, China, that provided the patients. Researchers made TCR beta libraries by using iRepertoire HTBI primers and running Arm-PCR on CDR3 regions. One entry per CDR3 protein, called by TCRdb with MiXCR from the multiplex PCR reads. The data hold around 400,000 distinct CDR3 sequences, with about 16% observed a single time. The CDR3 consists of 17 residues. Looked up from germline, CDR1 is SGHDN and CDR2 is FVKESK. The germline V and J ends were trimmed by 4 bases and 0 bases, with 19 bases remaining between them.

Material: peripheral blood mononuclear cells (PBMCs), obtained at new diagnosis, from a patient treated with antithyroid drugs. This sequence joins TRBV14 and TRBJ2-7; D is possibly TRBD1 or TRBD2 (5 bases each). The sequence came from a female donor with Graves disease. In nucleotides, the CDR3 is TGTGCCAGCAGCCTGCACAGACCCGGGACGGTCTCCTACGAGCAGTACTTC. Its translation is CASSLHRPGTVSYEQYF.